This record looks at one T cell receptor beta chain sequence and its context. TCR cDNA molecules each carried a unique molecular identifier. TCRdb analysed the 5' RACE reads with MiXCR anew, one entry per CDR3 protein. The sample holds roughly 16,000 distinct CDR3 sequences; roughly 6.3% are singletons and the top ten take roughly 23%. Trimming took 3 bases from V and 11 from J; bases not matched to a gene: 0. The CDR3 consists of 13 residues. The germline V gene encodes CDR1 SNHLY and CDR2 FYNNEI. Time point of the sample: blood at routine non-recurrence follow-up after resection. Sequencing covered unsorted whole RNA taken from tumor, nontumor lung or frozen PBMC. This sample is part of a study of spatial heterogeneity in lung cancer.

The chain employs TRBV2 and TRBJ2-3, with 15 bases identical to TRBD2. The origin of this receptor is a male donor with early-stage non-small cell lung cancer. The sequencing used PBMCs, collected at follow-up. The CDR3 DNA follows: TGTGCCAGCAGTGAGGGACTAGCGGGAGGGCAGTATTTT. Its protein product is CASSEGLAGGQYF.